The T cell receptor beta chain described here comes from a study of blood T cell repertoires in COVID-19. Turning to the study itself: T cells, B-cell-depleted T cells, or PBMCs provided the cDNA or gDNA that served as material.

This clone has more than one count but fewer than ten. J lost 4 bases, V lost 1 base, and 3 bases had no gene match. Germline V gene sequence: CDR1 SGHAT, CDR2 FQDESV (reference sequence). CDR3 length equals 16 residues. The participants were between about 18 and 100 years old and came from roughly 25 US areas. Participants reported their clinical history, and cohort assignment relied on those reports. Original methodology: Reference gene primer amplification gave nucleated cell count estimates. Sequencing was performed with immunoSEQ multiplex PCR; in TCRdb, only in-frame clones are kept and a portion is missing. The DNA gave D and trimming, while V, J and clone size come from that table. The repertoire holds 270,000 or so clones, with around 89% as singletons.

Sequencing input: PBMCs or T cells enriched from blood (not recorded which). V usage is TRBV11-1 and J usage is TRBJ2-3; TRBD2 matches 12 bases. The receptor was isolated from a woman aged 40 to 50 with acute COVID-19. The CDR3 loop is CASSLGTSGTADTQYF. CDR3 DNA: TGTGCCAGCAGCTTAGGGACTAGCGGGACCGCAGATACGCAGTATTTT.